This TCR beta chain came from a study of T cell responses to AZD1222 COVID-19 vaccine. It was second doses at about 4 or about 12 weeks that were pooled. The method was immunoSEQ multiplex PCR; TCRdb's version includes in-frame clones alone and lacks a portion of them. The sample lists more than 75,000 clones; roughly 86% were seen once. Study results and caveats: Females outnumbered males among donors, who were mostly white British; clonal diversity was possibly underestimated. Epitopes outside B.1.351 and B.1.1.7 mutated regions reportedly drew nearly half of spike TCRs. Repertoire sampling was restricted to post-peak T cell response timepoints.

This CDR3 has 13 residues. Trimming removed 9 bases at V and 1 base at J, with 12 bases between. CDR1 LNHDA and CDR2 SQIVND come from the germline V gene (reference sequence). Points on this clone: Antigen unknown.

The sample consisted of peripheral blood, taken 28 days after the second AZD1222 dose. The source is an adult who received the AZD1222 COVID-19 vaccine. The V gene is TRBV19, the J gene TRBJ1-2; D might be TRBD1 (5 bases). CDR3 amino acids: CASEDTGNYGYTF. The CDR3 DNA is TGTGCCAGCGAGGACACGGGTAACTATGGCTACACCTTC.